This is a list of T cell receptor beta chains from one sample in a study of T cells in Graves' hyperthyroidism and ophthalmopathy. TCRdb re-analysed the multiplex PCR reads in MiXCR, keeping a single row per CDR3 protein. The sample contains 350,000 or so distinct CDR3 sequences, approximately 22% of which appear only once. Sequencing was done on a sample of blood. Every receptor here comes from a woman aged 50 to 60 with Graves' hyperthyroidism. Each CDR3 is given with its conserved first and last residue. D genes are given only for firm matches. Some rows mark clone size as missing; the rest say once, few, many or name a class of expanded clone.

d_gene: -; v_gene: TRBV28; abundance: few; j_gene: TRBJ1-1; CDR3aa: CASIIGSGMAFF; CDR3nt: TGTGCCAGCATCATAGGTTCAGGGATGGCTTTCTTT
d_gene: -; v_gene: TRBV28; abundance: many; j_gene: TRBJ1-2; CDR3aa: CASSAPRGYTF; CDR3nt: TGTGCCAGCAGTGCCCCTAGGGGCTACACCTTC
d_gene: TRBD1; v_gene: TRBV28; abundance: many; j_gene: TRBJ1-5; CDR3aa: CASTFRDRLNQPQHF; CDR3nt: TGTGCCAGCACCTTCCGGGACAGACTAAATCAGCCCCAGCATTTT
d_gene: -; v_gene: TRBV20-1; abundance: many; j_gene: TRBJ2-7; CDR3aa: CSARMGGGSYEQYF; CDR3nt: TGCAGTGCTAGAATGGGAGGGGGCTCCTACGAGCAGTACTTC
d_gene: TRBD2; v_gene: TRBV27; abundance: few; j_gene: TRBJ2-3; CDR3aa: CASSTRDYRIFSTDTQYF; CDR3nt: TGTGCCAGCAGCACCCGGGACTACCGAATATTTAGCACAGATACGCAGTATTTT
d_gene: -; v_gene: TRBV10-3; abundance: many; j_gene: TRBJ2-5; CDR3aa: CAISARGRRETQYF; CDR3nt: TGTGCCATCAGCGCACGCGGGCGCCGAGAGACCCAGTACTTC
d_gene: -; v_gene: TRBV10-3; abundance: many; j_gene: TRBJ1-2; CDR3aa: CAISEQGYGYTF; CDR3nt: TGTGCCATCAGTGAGCAGGGCTATGGCTACACCTTC
d_gene: TRBD2; v_gene: TRBV20-1; abundance: -; j_gene: TRBJ2-5; CDR3aa: CSAGSSGGSQETQYF; CDR3nt: TGCAGTGCCGGGTCTTCCGGGGGGAGTCAAGAGACCCAGTACTTC
d_gene: -; v_gene: TRBV27; abundance: -; j_gene: TRBJ1-2; CDR3aa: CASSSLGEGISTDYGYTF; CDR3nt: TGTGCCAGCAGTTCATTAGGTGAAGGAATCTCGACTGACTATGGCTACACCTTC
d_gene: -; v_gene: TRBV5-5; abundance: -; j_gene: TRBJ1-2; CDR3aa: CASSLAGGSSYGYTF; CDR3nt: TGTGCCAGCAGCTTGGCCGGGGGGAGCAGCTATGGCTACACCTTC
d_gene: TRBD2; v_gene: TRBV2; abundance: -; j_gene: TRBJ2-2; CDR3aa: CASSGLAASAGGGGELFF; CDR3nt: TGTGCCAGCAGTGGACTAGCGGCCTCAGCCGGAGGGGGCGGGGAGCTGTTTTTT
d_gene: -; v_gene: TRBV12-3/TRBV12-4; abundance: -; j_gene: TRBJ2-1; CDR3aa: CASSFGGYEQFF; CDR3nt: TGTGCCAGCAGTTTTGGGGGGTACGAGCAGTTCTTC
d_gene: -; v_gene: TRBV6-1; abundance: few; j_gene: TRBJ2-1; CDR3aa: CASREQQGTEQFF; CDR3nt: TGTGCCAGCAGAGAACAACAGGGAACTGAGCAGTTCTTC
d_gene: -; v_gene: TRBV12-3/TRBV12-4; abundance: many; j_gene: TRBJ1-1; CDR3aa: CASRNRVDTEAFF; CDR3nt: TGTGCCAGCAGAAACAGGGTTGACACTGAAGCTTTCTTT
d_gene: TRBD2; v_gene: TRBV11-2; abundance: few; j_gene: TRBJ2-1; CDR3aa: CASSSGLATLLYNEQFF; CDR3nt: TGTGCCAGCAGCTCGGGACTAGCGACTCTCCTTTACAATGAGCAGTTCTTC
d_gene: -; v_gene: TRBV27; abundance: few; j_gene: TRBJ1-1; CDR3aa: CASSSFGLRMNTEAFF; CDR3nt: TGTGCCAGCAGTTCCTTTGGTTTAAGGATGAACACTGAAGCTTTCTTT
d_gene: -; v_gene: TRBV5-1; abundance: -; j_gene: TRBJ2-3; CDR3aa: CASSFSGLTARPGTDTQYF; CDR3nt: TGCGCCAGCTCCTTTTCCGGGCTTACAGCCCGGCCGGGGACAGATACGCAGTATTTT
d_gene: -; v_gene: TRBV4-1; abundance: few; j_gene: TRBJ1-2; CDR3aa: CASSHSGKGGYTF; CDR3nt: TGCGCCAGCAGCCATTCCGGGAAAGGGGGCTACACCTTC
d_gene: -; v_gene: TRBV19; abundance: few; j_gene: TRBJ1-1; CDR3aa: CASSIDPWVMNTEAFF; CDR3nt: TGTGCCAGTAGTATAGATCCGTGGGTCATGAACACTGAAGCTTTCTTT
d_gene: TRBD1; v_gene: TRBV28; abundance: -; j_gene: TRBJ2-4; CDR3aa: CAGQGQGAKNIQYF; CDR3nt: TGTGCCGGTCAAGGACAGGGAGCCAAAAACATTCAGTACTTC
d_gene: -; v_gene: TRBV12-3/TRBV12-4; abundance: few; j_gene: TRBJ1-3; CDR3aa: CASSLGGSTSGNTIYF; CDR3nt: TGTGCCAGCAGTTTAGGTGGGTCCACCTCTGGAAACACCATATATTTT
d_gene: TRBD1; v_gene: TRBV2; abundance: many; j_gene: TRBJ2-3; CDR3aa: CASSGTGKSTDTQYF; CDR3nt: TGTGCCAGCAGTGGGACAGGGAAAAGCACAGATACGCAGTATTTT
d_gene: -; v_gene: TRBV6-1; abundance: -; j_gene: TRBJ2-2; CDR3aa: CASSEGTASLGELFF; CDR3nt: TGTGCCAGCAGTGAAGGGACTGCCTCACTCGGGGAGCTGTTTTTT
d_gene: TRBD2; v_gene: TRBV20-1; abundance: many; j_gene: TRBJ2-1; CDR3aa: CSASSLSGSSYNEQFF; CDR3nt: TGCAGTGCAAGTTCCCTTAGCGGGAGCTCCTACAATGAGCAGTTCTTC
d_gene: TRBD2; v_gene: TRBV11-2; abundance: -; j_gene: TRBJ2-3; CDR3aa: CASSLGLAGDVDTQYF; CDR3nt: TGTGCCAGCAGCTTAGGGCTAGCGGGAGATGTGGATACGCAGTATTTT
d_gene: -; v_gene: TRBV10-3; abundance: few; j_gene: TRBJ2-5; CDR3aa: CATEGSTQETQYF; CDR3nt: TGTGCCACCGAAGGGTCGACCCAAGAGACCCAGTACTTC
d_gene: TRBD1; v_gene: TRBV28; abundance: many; j_gene: TRBJ2-7; CDR3aa: CASSLVQGAALEQYF; CDR3nt: TGTGCCAGCAGTTTAGTACAGGGGGCGGCCCTCGAGCAGTACTTC
d_gene: TRBD2; v_gene: TRBV2; abundance: -; j_gene: TRBJ2-5; CDR3aa: CASSSLYFGLAGGGTQYF; CDR3nt: TGTGCCAGCAGTTCCCTCTATTTTGGACTAGCGGGGGGTGGGACCCAGTACTTC
d_gene: -; v_gene: TRBV12-3/TRBV12-4; abundance: -; j_gene: TRBJ2-1; CDR3aa: CASSHYTANEQFF; CDR3nt: TGTGCCAGCAGTCACTACACAGCCAATGAGCAGTTCTTC
d_gene: -; v_gene: TRBV7-4; abundance: many; j_gene: TRBJ2-7; CDR3aa: CASSSITGRWAYEQYF; CDR3nt: TGTGCCAGCAGCTCTATTACAGGAAGGTGGGCCTACGAGCAGTACTTC
d_gene: -; v_gene: TRBV12-3/TRBV12-4; abundance: many; j_gene: TRBJ1-2; CDR3aa: CASSLGIGGYTF; CDR3nt: TGTGCCAGCAGTTTAGGCATCGGCGGCTACACCTTC
d_gene: -; v_gene: TRBV28; abundance: -; j_gene: TRBJ2-1; CDR3aa: CASSLFAGGSEQFF; CDR3nt: TGTGCCAGCAGTTTATTCGCAGGGGGGAGTGAGCAGTTCTTC
d_gene: -; v_gene: TRBV4-1; abundance: -; j_gene: TRBJ1-4; CDR3aa: CASSRIGGGNEKLFF; CDR3nt: TGCGCCAGCAGTCGGATCGGGGGAGGGAATGAAAAACTGTTTTTT
d_gene: -; v_gene: TRBV28; abundance: few; j_gene: TRBJ2-2; CDR3aa: CASRAGSAGTGELFF; CDR3nt: TGTGCCAGCAGGGCCGGGAGCGCCGGGACCGGGGAGCTGTTTTTT
d_gene: TRBD1; v_gene: TRBV28; abundance: few; j_gene: TRBJ1-2; CDR3aa: CASSRAGTGGGGYTF; CDR3nt: TGTGCCAGCAGTAGAGCCGGGACAGGGGGCGGGGGCTACACCTTC
d_gene: TRBD2; v_gene: TRBV5-1; abundance: few; j_gene: TRBJ2-5; CDR3aa: CASSPTNLAGQETQYF; CDR3nt: TGCGCCAGCAGCCCTACAAACCTAGCGGGACAAGAGACCCAGTACTTC
d_gene: -; v_gene: TRBV2; abundance: many; j_gene: TRBJ1-1; CDR3aa: CACRADLNAEAFF; CDR3nt: TGTGCCTGCAGGGCTGACTTGAACGCTGAAGCTTTCTTT
d_gene: -; v_gene: TRBV6-1; abundance: many; j_gene: TRBJ1-5; CDR3aa: CASSDFSNQPQHF; CDR3nt: TGTGCCAGCAGTGACTTTAGCAATCAGCCCCAGCATTTT
d_gene: TRBD1; v_gene: TRBV19; abundance: -; j_gene: TRBJ2-3; CDR3aa: CASSGGQGSFLLTDTQYF; CDR3nt: TGTGCCAGTAGTGGGGGACAGGGTAGTTTCCTCCTCACAGATACGCAGTATTTT
d_gene: TRBD1; v_gene: TRBV9; abundance: -; j_gene: TRBJ2-2; CDR3aa: CASSVGAGTGGELFF; CDR3nt: TGTGCCAGCAGCGTAGGTGCAGGGACAGGCGGGGAGCTGTTTTTT
d_gene: TRBD1; v_gene: TRBV19; abundance: -; j_gene: TRBJ2-7; CDR3aa: CASSIAQGFGEQYF; CDR3nt: TGTGCCAGTAGTATCGCACAGGGGTTTGGCGAGCAGTACTTC
d_gene: -; v_gene: TRBV2; abundance: many; j_gene: TRBJ2-2; CDR3aa: CASSETATGELFF; CDR3nt: TGTGCCAGCAGTGAGACAGCCACCGGGGAGCTGTTTTTT
d_gene: -; v_gene: TRBV20-1; abundance: many; j_gene: TRBJ2-1; CDR3aa: CSARDMTGTHNEQFF; CDR3nt: TGCAGTGCTAGAGATATGACCGGGACTCACAATGAGCAGTTCTTC
d_gene: TRBD1; v_gene: TRBV9; abundance: -; j_gene: TRBJ1-1; CDR3aa: CASGDRAGTEAFF; CDR3nt: TGTGCCAGCGGGGACAGGGCGGGCACTGAAGCTTTCTTT
d_gene: -; v_gene: TRBV9; abundance: -; j_gene: TRBJ1-6; CDR3aa: CASSVESGSSYNSPLHF; CDR3nt: TGTGCCAGCAGCGTAGAGTCCGGGAGCTCCTATAATTCACCCCTCCACTTT
d_gene: TRBD2; v_gene: TRBV30; abundance: -; j_gene: TRBJ2-1; CDR3aa: CAWSAGLPSGVSIYNEQFF; CDR3nt: TGTGCCTGGAGCGCAGGACTTCCTAGCGGGGTTTCGATCTACAATGAGCAGTTCTTC
d_gene: TRBD2; v_gene: TRBV28; abundance: many; j_gene: TRBJ2-5; CDR3aa: CASSAEGRFSGGAGETQYF; CDR3nt: TGTGCCAGCAGTGCCGAAGGAAGATTTAGCGGGGGGGCAGGAGAGACCCAGTACTTC
d_gene: -; v_gene: TRBV5-4; abundance: few; j_gene: TRBJ2-3; CDR3aa: CASSLYLVADTQYF; CDR3nt: TGTGCCAGCAGCTTATATTTGGTAGCAGATACGCAGTATTTT
d_gene: -; v_gene: TRBV6-1; abundance: many; j_gene: TRBJ2-3; CDR3aa: CASSEVQGYTDTQYF; CDR3nt: TGTGCCAGCAGTGAAGTTCAGGGGTACACAGATACGCAGTATTTT
d_gene: -; v_gene: TRBV7-8; abundance: many; j_gene: TRBJ1-6; CDR3aa: CASRGRKRENSPLHF; CDR3nt: TGTGCCAGCAGGGGACGGAAGAGGGAGAATTCACCCCTCCACTTT
d_gene: -; v_gene: TRBV28; abundance: many; j_gene: TRBJ2-5; CDR3aa: CASAAPVETQYF; CDR3nt: TGTGCCAGTGCGGCTCCCGTAGAGACCCAGTACTTC
d_gene: -; v_gene: TRBV18; abundance: many; j_gene: TRBJ1-5; CDR3aa: CASSPRQDQPQHF; CDR3nt: TGTGCCAGCTCACCAAGACAGGATCAGCCCCAGCATTTT
d_gene: TRBD2; v_gene: TRBV5-5; abundance: many; j_gene: TRBJ2-7; CDR3aa: CASSLDFLAGGREQYF; CDR3nt: TGTGCCAGCAGCTTGGATTTCCTAGCGGGAGGCCGCGAGCAGTACTTC
d_gene: TRBD1; v_gene: TRBV6-2/TRBV6-3; abundance: few; j_gene: TRBJ1-2; CDR3aa: CASGQGASGYTF; CDR3nt: TGTGCCAGTGGACAGGGGGCGAGCGGCTACACCTTC
d_gene: -; v_gene: TRBV28; abundance: many; j_gene: TRBJ1-6; CDR3aa: CASSWDAYNSPLHF; CDR3nt: TGTGCCAGCAGTTGGGACGCCTATAATTCACCCCTCCACTTT
d_gene: TRBD1; v_gene: TRBV6-2/TRBV6-3; abundance: few; j_gene: TRBJ1-2; CDR3aa: CASSYRQGDYGYTF; CDR3nt: TGTGCCAGCAGTTACCGACAGGGGGACTATGGCTACACCTTC
d_gene: -; v_gene: TRBV7-9; abundance: -; j_gene: TRBJ1-1; CDR3aa: CASSLPRPGTNTEAFF; CDR3nt: TGTGCCAGCAGCTTACCCCGCCCGGGGACGAACACTGAAGCTTTCTTT